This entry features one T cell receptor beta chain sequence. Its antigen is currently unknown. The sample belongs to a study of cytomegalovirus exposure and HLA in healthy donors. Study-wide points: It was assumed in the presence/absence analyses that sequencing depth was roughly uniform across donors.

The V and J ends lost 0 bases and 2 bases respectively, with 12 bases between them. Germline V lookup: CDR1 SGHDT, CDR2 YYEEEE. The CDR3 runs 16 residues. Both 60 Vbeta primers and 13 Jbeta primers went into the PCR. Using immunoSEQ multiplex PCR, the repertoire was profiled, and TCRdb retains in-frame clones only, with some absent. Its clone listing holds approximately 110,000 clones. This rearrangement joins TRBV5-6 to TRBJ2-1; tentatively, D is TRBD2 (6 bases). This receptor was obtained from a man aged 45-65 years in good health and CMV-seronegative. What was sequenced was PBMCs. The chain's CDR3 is CASSLELGGTYNEQFF. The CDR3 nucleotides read TGTGCCAGCAGCTTGGAACTGGGCGGGACCTACAATGAGCAGTTCTTC.